This T cell receptor (beta chain) came from a study of T-cell reconstitution after alpha-beta-depleted transplantation in children. This CDR3 contains 15 residues. Germline V lookup: CDR1 MDHEN, CDR2 SYDVKM. Trimming cost V 4 bases and J 4 bases, with 16 bases left between them. Regarding the study as a whole: Reportedly, only several hundred clones from non-depleted graft cells drove alpha-beta T-cell counts at about two months. T-cell counts and diversity were attributed mostly to newly produced T cells one year after transplant.

The library targeted TCRbeta and was prepared with unique molecular identifiers. From the PCR reads, TCRdb called clonotypes with MiXCR, one entry per CDR3 protein. The sample contains hundreds of thousands of distinct CDR3 sequences, roughly 13% of which appear only once. In its sample, this clonotype was seen many times. Antigen unknown. This sequence was found in a male patient aged 10 to 17 who had a stem cell transplant for acute myeloid leukemia, so the T cells may come from the graft donor. The rearrangement links TRBV28 to TRBJ1-2; D may be TRBD1 (6 bases). The sequenced sample was PBMCs, mostly from graft donor cells, obtained 360 days after TCRalphabeta/CD19-depleted stem cell transplant. The CDR3 protein is CASSSSGGASYGYTF. CDR3 bases: TGTGCCAGCAGTTCGTCGGGGGGCGCGAGCTATGGCTACACCTTC.